This TCR beta chain is from a study of blood T cell repertoires in COVID-19. About the research overall: Both acute and convalescent COVID-19 samples were obtained from the United States, Italy and Spain.

In the original workflow: Estimation of nucleated cell counts was performed using reference gene primer amplification. Sequencing was performed with immunoSEQ multiplex PCR; in TCRdb, only in-frame clones are kept and a portion is missing. Clonal size and the V and J genes are those of that table, whereas D and trimming came from the DNA. The table includes around 140,000 clones, 75% to 90% detected once. The TCR originated in a man of 80 years or more with acute or convalescent COVID-19. Material: peripheral blood.

The CDR3 bases are TGTGCCAGCAGCGCCGGGACTAGCGGCAAGGGCGAGCAGTACTTC. This codes for CASSAGTSGKGEQYF. The rearrangement joins TRBV6-5 to TRBJ2-7; 11 positions match TRBD2. Trimming removed 6 bases from V and 6 bases from J; junction bases left unmatched: 10. CDR1 and CDR2 (germline): MNHEY, SVGAGI. This CDR3 is 15 amino acids long.